The clone carrying this T cell receptor (beta chain) is judged medium-sized. Its target is not known. This record belongs to a study of T cell responses to AZD1222 COVID-19 vaccine. General study points: When two AZD1222 doses had been given, Spike-specific TCR breadth and depth rose. Clonal diversity may have been underestimated in mostly white British donors. Baseline seropositives among AZD1222 recipients totaled only five or six. Regions left unmutated in variants are reportedly the target of nearly half of spike-specific TCRs.

Produced via immunoSEQ multiplex PCR; TCRdb's table is partial and in-frame only. The sample lists about 140,000 clones, roughly 90% occurring once. Germline CDR1 and CDR2: SGDLS and YYNGEE. The V and J ends lost 2 bases and 4 bases respectively, with 16 bases between them. The CDR3 length is 15 residues. Specimen: peripheral blood, collected 28 days after the second AZD1222 dose. This chain links TRBV9 with TRBJ2-7; D tentatively reads TRBD1 or TRBD2 (6 bases each). This sequence was found in an adult who received the AZD1222 COVID-19 vaccine. The CDR3 loop is CASSVGGRNAYEQYF. CDR3 DNA: TGTGCCAGCAGCGTGGGGGGCCGGAACGCTTACGAGCAGTACTTC. The whole variable domain, remainder taken from reference TRBV9 and TRBJ2-7, is DSGVTQTPKHLITATGQRVTLRCSPRSGDLSVYWYQQSLDQGLQFLIQYYNGEERAKGNILERFSAQQFPDLHSELNLSSLELGDSALYFCASSVGGRNAYEQYFGPGTRLTVT.